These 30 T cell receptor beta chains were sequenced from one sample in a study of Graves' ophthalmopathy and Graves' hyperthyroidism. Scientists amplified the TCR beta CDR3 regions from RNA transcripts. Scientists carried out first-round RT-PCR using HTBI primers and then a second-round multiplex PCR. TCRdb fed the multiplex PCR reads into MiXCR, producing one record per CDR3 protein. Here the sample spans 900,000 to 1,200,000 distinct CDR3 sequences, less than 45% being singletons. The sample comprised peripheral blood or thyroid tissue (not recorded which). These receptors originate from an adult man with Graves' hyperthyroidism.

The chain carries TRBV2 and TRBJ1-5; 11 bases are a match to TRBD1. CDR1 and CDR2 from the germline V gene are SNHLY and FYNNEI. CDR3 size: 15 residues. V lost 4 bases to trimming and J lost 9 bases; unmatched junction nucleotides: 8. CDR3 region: CASSVGQGEVRPQHF. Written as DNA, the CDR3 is TGTGCCAGCAGTGTGGGACAGGGGGAAGTACGGCCCCAGCATTTT. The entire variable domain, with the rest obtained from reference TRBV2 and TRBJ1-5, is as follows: EPEVTQTPSHQVTQMGQEVILRCVPISNHLYFYWYRQILGQKVEFLVSFYNNEISEKSEIFDDQFSVERPDGSNFTLKIRSTKLEDSAMYFCASSVGQGEVRPQHFGDGTRLSIL.

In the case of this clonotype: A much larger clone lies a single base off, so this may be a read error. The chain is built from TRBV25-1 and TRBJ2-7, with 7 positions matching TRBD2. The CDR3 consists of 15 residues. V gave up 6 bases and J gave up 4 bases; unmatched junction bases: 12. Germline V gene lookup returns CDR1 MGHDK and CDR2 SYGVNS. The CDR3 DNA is TGTGCCAGCAGCCAGGGAGGGGACGTAGGTTACGAGCAGTACTTC. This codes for CASSQGGDVGYEQYF.

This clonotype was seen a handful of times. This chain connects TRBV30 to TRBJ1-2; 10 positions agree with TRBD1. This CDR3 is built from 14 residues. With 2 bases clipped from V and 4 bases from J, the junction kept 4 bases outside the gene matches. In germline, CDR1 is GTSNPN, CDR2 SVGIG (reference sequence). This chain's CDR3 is CAWSRQGATYGYTF. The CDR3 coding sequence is TGTGCCTGGAGTCGACAGGGGGCTACCTATGGCTACACCTTC.

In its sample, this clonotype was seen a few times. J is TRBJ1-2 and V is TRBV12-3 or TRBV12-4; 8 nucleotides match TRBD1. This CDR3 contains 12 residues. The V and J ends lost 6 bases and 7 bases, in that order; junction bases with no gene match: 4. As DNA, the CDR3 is TGTGCCAGCAGCACCGGGACAGGTGGCTACACCTTC. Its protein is CASSTGTGGYTF.

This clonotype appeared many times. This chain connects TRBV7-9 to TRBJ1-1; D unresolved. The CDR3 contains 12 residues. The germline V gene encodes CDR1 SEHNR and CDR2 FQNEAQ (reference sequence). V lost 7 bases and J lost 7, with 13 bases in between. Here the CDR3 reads CASTLGNLEAFF. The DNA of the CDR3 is TGTGCCAGCACCCTGGGGAACCTTGAAGCTTTCTTT.

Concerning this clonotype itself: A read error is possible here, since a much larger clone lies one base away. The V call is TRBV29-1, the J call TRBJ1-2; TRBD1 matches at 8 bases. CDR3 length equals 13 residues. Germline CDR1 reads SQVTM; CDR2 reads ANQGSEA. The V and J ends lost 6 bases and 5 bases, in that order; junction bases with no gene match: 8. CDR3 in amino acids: CSVDRTGQYGYTF. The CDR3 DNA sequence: TGCAGCGTGGACAGGACAGGGCAATATGGCTACACCTTC.

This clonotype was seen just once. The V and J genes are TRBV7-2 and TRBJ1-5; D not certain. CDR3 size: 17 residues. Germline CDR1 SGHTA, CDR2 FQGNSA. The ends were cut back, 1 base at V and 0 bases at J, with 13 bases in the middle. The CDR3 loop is CASSLDVGQPSNQPQHF. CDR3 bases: TGTGCCAGCAGCTTAGACGTCGGGCAGCCTAGCAATCAGCCCCAGCATTTT.

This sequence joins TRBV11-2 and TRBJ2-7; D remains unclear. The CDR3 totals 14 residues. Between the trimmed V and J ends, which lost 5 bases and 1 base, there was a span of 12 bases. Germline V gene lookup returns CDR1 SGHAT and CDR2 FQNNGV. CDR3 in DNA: TGTGCCAGCAGCGTTGACACTGATTCCTACGAGCAGTACTTC. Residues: CASSVDTDSYEQYF.

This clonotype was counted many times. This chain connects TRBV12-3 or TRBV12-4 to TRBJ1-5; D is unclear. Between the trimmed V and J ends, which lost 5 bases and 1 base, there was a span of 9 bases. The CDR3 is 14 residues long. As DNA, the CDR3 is TGTGCCAGCAGTCGATTATTAAGCAATCAGCCCCAGCATTTT. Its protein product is CASSRLLSNQPQHF.

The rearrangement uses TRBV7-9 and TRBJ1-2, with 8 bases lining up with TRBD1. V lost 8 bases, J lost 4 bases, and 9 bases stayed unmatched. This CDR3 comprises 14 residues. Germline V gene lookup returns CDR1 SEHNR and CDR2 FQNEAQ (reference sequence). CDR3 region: CASGPSRGPYGYTF. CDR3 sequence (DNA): TGTGCCAGCGGCCCCTCCAGGGGGCCCTATGGCTACACCTTC.

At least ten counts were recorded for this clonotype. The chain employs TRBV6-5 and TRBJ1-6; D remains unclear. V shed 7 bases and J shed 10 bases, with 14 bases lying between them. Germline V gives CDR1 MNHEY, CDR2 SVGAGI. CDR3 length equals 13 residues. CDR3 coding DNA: TGTGCCAGCACGGAGAGCGAAGGGTCACCCCTCCACTTT. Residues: CASTESEGSPLHF.

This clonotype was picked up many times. CDR3 in DNA: TGTGCCAGCAGCTTTGACAGGTTTTACGAGCAGTACTTC. It specifies CASSFDRFYEQYF. The V gene is TRBV7-8, the J gene TRBJ2-7, with D possibly TRBD1 on 6 matching bases. The length of the CDR3 is 13 residues. The V gene's germline CDR1 is SGHVS and CDR2 FQNEAQ. The germline V and J ends were trimmed by 3 bases and 4 bases, with 10 bases remaining between them.

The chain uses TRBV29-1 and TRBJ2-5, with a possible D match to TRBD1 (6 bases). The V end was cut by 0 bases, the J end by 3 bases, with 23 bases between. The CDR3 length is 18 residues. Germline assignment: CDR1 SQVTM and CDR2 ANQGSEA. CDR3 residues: CSVEDLRWNGTPKETQYF. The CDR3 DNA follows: TGCAGCGTTGAAGATCTTCGCTGGAACGGGACACCGAAAGAGACCCAGTACTTC.

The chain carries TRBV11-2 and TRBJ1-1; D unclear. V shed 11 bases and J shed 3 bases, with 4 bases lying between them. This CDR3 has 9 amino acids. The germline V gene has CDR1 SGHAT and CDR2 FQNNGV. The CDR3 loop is CAVDTEAFF. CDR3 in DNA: TGTGCCGTGGACACTGAAGCTTTCTTT.

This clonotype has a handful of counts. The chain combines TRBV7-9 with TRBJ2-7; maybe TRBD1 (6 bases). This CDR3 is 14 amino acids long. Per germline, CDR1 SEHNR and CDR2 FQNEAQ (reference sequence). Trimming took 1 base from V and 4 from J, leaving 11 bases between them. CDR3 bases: TGTGCCAGCAGCTTAGTCAGGGGCCTTTACGAGCAGTACTTC. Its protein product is CASSLVRGLYEQYF.

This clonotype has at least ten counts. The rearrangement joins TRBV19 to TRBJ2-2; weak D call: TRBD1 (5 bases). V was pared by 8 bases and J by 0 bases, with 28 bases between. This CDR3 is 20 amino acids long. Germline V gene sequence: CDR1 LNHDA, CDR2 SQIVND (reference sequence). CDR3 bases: TGTGCCAGTCGCCACTCCCTCCCCGCCCCCAGGGCTCCGAACACCGGGGAGCTGTTTTTT. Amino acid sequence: CASRHSLPAPRAPNTGELFF.

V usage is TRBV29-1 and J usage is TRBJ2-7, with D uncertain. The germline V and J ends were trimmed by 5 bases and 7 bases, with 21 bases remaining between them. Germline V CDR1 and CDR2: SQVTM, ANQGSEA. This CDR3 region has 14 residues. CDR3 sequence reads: CSVLENFPPGEQYF. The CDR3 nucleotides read TGCAGCGTTTTGGAGAACTTCCCGCCTGGGGAGCAGTACTTC.

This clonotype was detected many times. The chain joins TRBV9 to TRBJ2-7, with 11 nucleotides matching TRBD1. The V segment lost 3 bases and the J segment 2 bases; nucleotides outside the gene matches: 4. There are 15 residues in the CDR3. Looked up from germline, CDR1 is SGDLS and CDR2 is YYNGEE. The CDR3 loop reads CASSAGTGGPYEQYF. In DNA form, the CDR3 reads TGTGCCAGCAGCGCAGGGACAGGGGGGCCCTACGAGCAGTACTTC.

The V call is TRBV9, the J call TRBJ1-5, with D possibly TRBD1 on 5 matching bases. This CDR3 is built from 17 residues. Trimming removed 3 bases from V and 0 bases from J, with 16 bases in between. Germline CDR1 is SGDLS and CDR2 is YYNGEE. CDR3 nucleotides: TGTGCCAGCAGCGCCGAGGACGGACACATTAGCAATCAGCCCCAGCATTTT. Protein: CASSAEDGHISNQPQHF.

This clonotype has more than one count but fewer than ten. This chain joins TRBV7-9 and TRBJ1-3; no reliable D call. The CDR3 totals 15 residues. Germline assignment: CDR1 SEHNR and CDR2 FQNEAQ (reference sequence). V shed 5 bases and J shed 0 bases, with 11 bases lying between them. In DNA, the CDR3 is TGTGCCAGCAGCCCCCCGGGATCCTCTGGAAACACCATATATTTT. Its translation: CASSPPGSSGNTIYF.

CDR3 sequence (DNA): TGTGCCAGCAGGAGTAGCGGGAGGCTAACCGGGGAGCTGTTTTTT. Residues: CASRSSGRLTGELFF. This chain links TRBV12-3 or TRBV12-4 with TRBJ2-2; 10 positions agree with TRBD2. The CDR3 totals 15 residues. V dropped 6 bases and J dropped 5; count of bases not matched to a gene: 6.

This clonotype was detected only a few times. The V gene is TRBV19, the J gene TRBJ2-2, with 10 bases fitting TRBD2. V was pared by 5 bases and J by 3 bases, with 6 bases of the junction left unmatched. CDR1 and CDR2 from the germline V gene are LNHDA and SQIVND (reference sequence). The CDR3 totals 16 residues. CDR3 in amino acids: CASSRSAGGHTGELFF. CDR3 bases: TGTGCCAGTAGTCGATCAGCGGGAGGGCACACCGGGGAGCTGTTTTTT.

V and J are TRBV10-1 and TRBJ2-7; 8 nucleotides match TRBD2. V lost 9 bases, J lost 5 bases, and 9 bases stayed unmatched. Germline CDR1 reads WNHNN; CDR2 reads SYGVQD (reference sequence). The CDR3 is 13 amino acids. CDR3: CARQTSASHEQYF. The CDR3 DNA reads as TGCGCCAGACAGACTAGCGCTTCCCACGAGCAGTACTTC.

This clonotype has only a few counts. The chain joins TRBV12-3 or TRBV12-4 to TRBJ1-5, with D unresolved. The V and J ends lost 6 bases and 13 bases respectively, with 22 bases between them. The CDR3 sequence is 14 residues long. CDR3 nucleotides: TGTGCCAGCAGCCGTACTACCGAGGGTTTGGCTCAGCATTTT. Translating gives CASSRTTEGLAQHF.

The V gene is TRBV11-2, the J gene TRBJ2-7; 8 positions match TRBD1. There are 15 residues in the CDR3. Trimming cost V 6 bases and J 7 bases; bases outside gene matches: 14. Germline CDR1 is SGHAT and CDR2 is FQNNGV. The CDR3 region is CASSWWTGPFGEQYF. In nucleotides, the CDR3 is TGTGCCAGCAGTTGGTGGACAGGGCCCTTTGGGGAGCAGTACTTC.

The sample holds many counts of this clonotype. CDR3 residues: CASSLKYDQPQHF. The CDR3 bases are TGTGCCAGCAGCTTAAAGTATGATCAGCCCCAGCATTTT. The chain uses TRBV11-2 and TRBJ1-5, with D uncertain. CDR1 and CDR2 (germline): SGHAT, FQNNGV. Trimming shortened V by 2 bases and J by 5 bases, and 7 bases separated the two germline ends. The CDR3 is 13 residues long.

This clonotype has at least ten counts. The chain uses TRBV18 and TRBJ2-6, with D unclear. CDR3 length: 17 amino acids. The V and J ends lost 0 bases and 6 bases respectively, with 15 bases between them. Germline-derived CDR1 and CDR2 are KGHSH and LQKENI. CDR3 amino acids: CASSPPLTGPKANVLTF. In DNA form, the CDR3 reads TGTGCCAGCTCACCACCTCTTACCGGGCCGAAGGCCAACGTCCTGACTTTC.

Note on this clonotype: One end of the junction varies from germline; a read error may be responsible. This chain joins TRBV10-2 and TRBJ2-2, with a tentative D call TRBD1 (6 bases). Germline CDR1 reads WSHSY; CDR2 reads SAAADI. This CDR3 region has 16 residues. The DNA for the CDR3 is TGTGCCAGCAGTGAGCCGTGGGGGCCCAACACCGGGGAGCTGTTTTTT. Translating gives CASSEPWGPNTGELFF.

CDR3 in amino acids: CASSPDRLGGYTF. The CDR3 DNA reads as TGTGCCAGCAGTCCTGACAGGCTGGGCGGCTACACCTTC. The V and J genes are TRBV6-5 and TRBJ1-2; D is perhaps TRBD1 (6 bases). This CDR3 has 13 residues. Germline CDR1 MNHEY, CDR2 SVGAGI. Trimming cost V 5 bases and J 8 bases, with 15 bases left between them.

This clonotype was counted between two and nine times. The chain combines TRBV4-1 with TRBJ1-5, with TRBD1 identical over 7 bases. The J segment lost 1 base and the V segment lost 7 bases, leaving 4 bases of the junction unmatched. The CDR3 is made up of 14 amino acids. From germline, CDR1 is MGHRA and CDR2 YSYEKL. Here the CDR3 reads CASNQGGSNQPQHF. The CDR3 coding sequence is TGCGCCAGCAACCAGGGGGGCAGCAATCAGCCCCAGCATTTT.